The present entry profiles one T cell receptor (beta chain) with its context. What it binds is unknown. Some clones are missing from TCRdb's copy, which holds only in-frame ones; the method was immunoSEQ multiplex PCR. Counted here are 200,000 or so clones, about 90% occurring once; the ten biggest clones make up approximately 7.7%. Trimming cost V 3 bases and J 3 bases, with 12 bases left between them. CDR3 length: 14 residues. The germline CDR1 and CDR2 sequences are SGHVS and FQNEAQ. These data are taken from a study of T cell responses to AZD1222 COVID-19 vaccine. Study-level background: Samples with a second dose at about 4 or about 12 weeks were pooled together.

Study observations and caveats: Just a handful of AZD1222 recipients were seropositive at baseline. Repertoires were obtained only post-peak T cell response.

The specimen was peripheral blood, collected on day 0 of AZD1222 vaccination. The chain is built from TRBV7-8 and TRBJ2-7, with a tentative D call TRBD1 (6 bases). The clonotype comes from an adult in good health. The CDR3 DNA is TGTGCCAGCAGCTTGAGGGGACATGGCTACGAGCAGTACTTC. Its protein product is CASSLRGHGYEQYF.